This T cell receptor (beta chain) was captured in a study of Graves' ophthalmopathy and Graves' hyperthyroidism. Study-level background: No treatment had been given when peripheral blood was collected at initial diagnosis.

Germline V gene data show CDR1 as SGHRS and CDR2 as YFSETQ. The V gene end was trimmed by 5 bases and the J gene end by 1 base; junction bases not matched to a gene: 12. The CDR3 is 18 amino acids. This clonotype turned up a few times. Amplification of the TCR beta CDR3 regions used RNA transcripts (as template). RT-PCR in the first round used HTBI primers; a second-round multiplex PCR followed. MiXCR, run by TCRdb on the multiplex PCR reads, gives a single entry per CDR3 protein. Altogether hundreds of thousands of distinct CDR3 sequences are present, about 20% being singletons, with the ten largest covering around 6.5%. Diagnosis used clinical symptoms, serum thyroxine, TRAb, thyroid ultrasound and orbital computed tomography. PBMCs came from more than 7.5 ml of fresh peripheral blood.

This sequence was found in a woman under 30 with stable Graves' hyperthyroidism. Some clones in this sample may be carry-over from other donors' samples. The sample consisted of peripheral blood. V is TRBV5-1 and J is TRBJ2-6, with 7 bases lining up with TRBD1. CDR3 amino acids: CASRPLGTAGSGANVLTF. DNA of the CDR3: TGCGCCAGCAGGCCCCTCGGGACAGCAGGATCTGGGGCCAACGTCCTGACTTTC.